This TCR beta chain was recorded in a study of lymphopenia after photon versus proton radiotherapy. Overall study findings and caveats: After lymphocyte nadir, photon-treated repertoires showed oligoclonal expansion, especially CD8+ Temra. Larger post-nadir TCR diversity loss correlated inversely with survival in deceased patients.

Per the germline V gene, CDR1 is SGHNT and CDR2 is YENEEA. CDR3 length: 19 amino acids. V lost 0 bases and J lost 0, with 15 bases in between. Generated by immunoSEQ multiplex PCR, the TCRdb table keeps only in-frame clones and is missing some. The data show approximately 9,100 clones, with 80% to 90% seen just once and 20% to 25% held by the top ten. Turning to this clone: What it binds is not known.

V is TRBV11-3 and J is TRBJ2-6; D is undetermined. This clonotype was obtained from a man aged 80 or over with cholangiocarcinoma. This specimen was peripheral blood, taken from a patient treated with photon-based radiotherapy. The DNA for the CDR3 is TGTGCCAGCAGCTTAGATAGAAGGATACCTAACTCTGGGGCCAACGTCCTGACTTTC. Translation gives CASSLDRRIPNSGANVLTF. The full variable domain, in which reference TRBV11-3 and TRBJ2-6 provide the parts outside the CDR3, is EAGVVQSPRYKIIEKKQPVAFWCNPISGHNTLYWYLQNLGQGPELLIRYENEEAVDDSQLPKDRFSAERLKGVDSTLKIQPAELGDSAVYLCASSLDRRIPNSGANVLTFGAGSRLTVL.